This T cell receptor (beta chain) was profiled in a study of T cells in Graves' hyperthyroidism and ophthalmopathy. Study results and caveats: A model built on 13 V-J features separated ophthalmopathy from stable hyperthyroidism.

As to this clonotype: Its antigen is currently unknown.

Amplified regions were TCR beta CDR3 sequences from RNA transcripts. First-round RT-PCR of the TCR CDR3 relied on the HTBI primer set. TCRdb called the multiplex PCR reads again in MiXCR, with one record for every CDR3 protein. The sample lists about 620,000 distinct CDR3 sequences; 15% to 20% were seen once. Germline V gene sequence: CDR1 SEHNR, CDR2 FQNEAQ (reference sequence). The V end lost 4 bases, the J end lost 1 base, and 10 bases lay between the germline ends. The CDR3 is 14 amino acids. The receptor was derived from a woman under 40 with Graves' hyperthyroidism. What was sequenced was blood. The chain recombines TRBV7-9 with TRBJ1-2; D gene ambiguous. The CDR3 spells CASSYRHLNYGYTF. The CDR3 coding sequence is TGTGCCAGCAGCTACAGACATCTTAACTATGGCTACACCTTC.